This T cell receptor beta chain was captured in a study of post-analysis software for immune sequencing data. Remarks on this clonotype: As yet, its antigen is unknown.

General study results and limits: TRBV5-6, TRBV5-1 and TRBV20-1 belonged to a set of about 5 TRBV segments that were more frequent in patients than controls.

This CDR3 is built from 14 residues. V was pared by 3 bases and J by 5 bases, with 13 bases between. Looked up from germline, CDR1 is ENHRY and CDR2 is SYGVKD. TCR beta libraries were prepared from cDNA with unique molecular identifiers. TCRdb re-analysed the PCR reads in MiXCR, keeping a single row per CDR3 protein. The sample lists about 760,000 distinct CDR3 sequences, roughly 30% seen once, with more than 0.45% in the top ten. This receptor was identified in a girl between 5 and 17 years old with multiple sclerosis. The sequenced material came from blood. This chain uses TRBV10-3 with TRBJ2-5, with a weak D call TRBD2 (5 bases). The CDR3 nucleotides are TGTGCCATCAGTGACGGCTACCAGCGGGAGACCCAGTACTTC. It yields the protein CAISDGYQRETQYF.